Shown below are 24 T cell receptor beta chains from a single sample sequenced in a study of blood T cell repertoires in COVID-19. Measured with immunoSEQ multiplex PCR; TCRdb has only the in-frame clones, and not every one. The sample has 120,000 to 150,000 clones; 65% to 80% are singletons. Sequencing was performed on peripheral blood. The receptors shown here come from a man older than 75 with acute or convalescent COVID-19.

This rearrangement joins TRBV3-1 (or the pseudogene TRBV3-2) to TRBJ2-3; the match to TRBD2 covers 7 bases. V shed 4 bases and J 0 bases; nucleotides not matched to a gene: 4. Germline CDR1 is LGHDT and CDR2 is YNNKEL (reference sequence). CDR3 length equals 15 residues. The DNA of the CDR3 is TGTGCCAGCAGCCTGGCCGGGGGGAGCACAGATACGCAGTATTTT. It encodes CASSLAGGSTDTQYF.

The chain employs TRBV6-2 or TRBV6-3 and TRBJ1-5; 10 bases align to TRBD1. The V segment lost 5 bases and the J segment 4 bases; nucleotides outside the gene matches: 8. Germline V gene lookup returns CDR1 MNHEY and CDR2 SVGEGT. The CDR3 contains 16 residues. CDR3 sequence (DNA): TGTGCCAGCAGTAAAACCGGGACAGGGGTTAATCAGCCCCAGCATTTT. This translates into CASSKTGTGVNQPQHF.

The rearrangement joins TRBV6-5 to TRBJ1-1; TRBD1 aligns across 8 bases. CDR1 and CDR2 (germline): MNHEY, SVGAGI. V shed 6 bases and J 7 bases; nucleotides not matched to a gene: 10. This CDR3 has 14 amino acids. CDR3 sequence: CASRLNRGISEAFF. CDR3 DNA: TGTGCCAGCAGACTCAACAGGGGGATAAGTGAAGCTTTCTTT.

The count of this clone is one. This sequence joins TRBV4-2 and TRBJ2-2; a weak D match, TRBD1 (7 bases). CDR1 and CDR2 from the germline V gene are LGHNA and YNFKEQ. This CDR3 region has 15 residues. Trimming cost V 4 bases and J 6 bases, with 15 bases left between them. The CDR3 sequence is CASSPQGGVAGELFF. CDR3 in DNA: TGTGCCAGCAGCCCGCAGGGGGGAGTGGCCGGGGAGCTGTTTTTT.

The genes are TRBV20-1 and TRBJ1-1; 7 bases line up with TRBD1. V lost 0 bases and J lost 11; bases outside the gene matches: 3. The CDR3 sequence is 11 residues long. CDR1 and CDR2 from the germline V gene are DFQATT and SNEGSKA (reference sequence). Written as DNA, the CDR3 is TGCAGTGCTAGAGACACAGGGGTGGCTTTCTTT. It encodes CSARDTGVAFF.

V and J are TRBV19 and TRBJ2-1; no clear D gene. The ends were cut back, 3 bases at V and 0 bases at J, with 12 bases in the middle. Looked up from germline, CDR1 is LNHDA and CDR2 is SQIVND (reference sequence). The CDR3 covers 16 residues. CDR3 sequence: CASSIIITDSYNEQFF. CDR3 DNA sequence: TGTGCCAGTAGTATTATAATTACAGACTCCTACAATGAGCAGTTCTTC.

This chain connects TRBV5-1 to TRBJ1-1; D call uncertain. The length of the CDR3 is 17 residues. V was shortened by 0 bases and J by 1 base, with 16 bases between the two germline ends. Germline V gene lookup returns CDR1 SGHRS and CDR2 YFSETQ. This CDR3 is CASSLAGRGRQNTEAFF. CDR3 DNA: TGCGCCAGCAGCTTGGCGGGCCGGGGAAGACAGAACACTGAAGCTTTCTTT. Together with reference TRBV5-1 and TRBJ1-1, the CDR3 gives the full variable domain: KAGVTQTPRYLIKTRGQQVTLSCSPISGHRSVSWYQQTPGQGLQFLFEYFSETQRNKGNFPGRFSGRQFSNSRSEMNVSTLELGDSALYLCASSLAGRGRQNTEAFFGQGTRLTVV.

In its sample, this clone was seen a few times. The CDR3 DNA follows: TGTGCCAGCAGTTTTTTAGGGACAGTCAACACCGGGGAGCTGTTTTTT. This encodes CASSFLGTVNTGELFF. The rearrangement uses TRBV28 and TRBJ2-2; 7 bases match TRBD1. The V segment lost 3 bases and the J segment 2 bases; nucleotides outside the gene matches: 6. The CDR3 totals 16 residues. Per germline, CDR1 MDHEN and CDR2 SYDVKM.

This clone was counted between two and nine times. This chain connects TRBV3-1 (or the pseudogene TRBV3-2) to TRBJ1-2, with D maybe TRBD1 (6 bases). Trimming shortened V by 2 bases and J by 4 bases, and 14 bases separated the two germline ends. Germline CDR1 LGHDT, CDR2 YNNKEL (reference sequence). The CDR3 length is 15 residues. CDR3 sequence reads: CASSQRSGVIYGYTF. DNA for the CDR3: TGTGCCAGCAGCCAACGTTCAGGGGTTATCTATGGCTACACCTTC.

This chain links TRBV24-1 with TRBJ2-3; 8 bases are shared with TRBD1. Looked up from germline, CDR1 is KGHDR and CDR2 is SFDVKD. This CDR3 is 16 amino acids long. The V and J ends lost 2 bases and 7 bases, in that order; junction bases with no gene match: 10. In nucleotides, the CDR3 is TGTGCCACCAGTGATTCTAGACAGGGGCCACTAAATACGCAGTATTTT. Its protein product is CATSDSRQGPLNTQYF.

The J gene is TRBJ2-2, the V gene TRBV28; 8 positions match TRBD1. The CDR3 length is 21 residues. CDR1 and CDR2 from the germline V gene are MDHEN and SYDVKM. With 3 bases clipped from V and 2 bases from J, the junction kept 20 bases outside the gene matches. CDR3: CASSFPATGTGEKINTGELFF. The CDR3 region has the DNA TGTGCCAGCAGTTTCCCAGCGACCGGGACAGGCGAGAAGATCAACACCGGGGAGCTGTTTTTT.

The CDR3 coding sequence is TGTGCCAGCGGCAGGGACTACGAGCAGTACTTC. Translation gives CASGRDYEQYF. This chain uses TRBV6-5 with TRBJ2-7; tentatively, D is TRBD1 (5 bases). This CDR3 is 11 amino acids long. V shed 8 bases and J shed 3 bases, with 8 bases lying between them. Germline values: CDR1 MNHEY, CDR2 SVGAGI.

V usage is TRBV7-3 and J usage is TRBJ1-1, with 8 bases matching TRBD1. The CDR3 loop spans 15 amino acids. Germline-derived CDR1 and CDR2 are SGHTA and FQGTGA. J lost 3 bases, V lost 1 base, and 4 bases had no gene match. CDR3: CASSLNAGGYTEAFF. Here the CDR3 DNA reads TGTGCCAGCAGCTTAAATGCAGGGGGCTACACTGAAGCTTTCTTT.

This chain joins TRBV4-2 and TRBJ2-6, with TRBD1 matching 7 bases. Unmatched junction bases numbered 14, after V lost 6 bases and J lost 0 bases. Germline assignment: CDR1 LGHNA and CDR2 YNFKEQ. The CDR3 is made up of 19 amino acids. The DNA for the CDR3 is TGTGCCAGCAGACCCGTAGACAGGGATTTAGGCTCTGGGGCCAACGTCCTGACTTTC. It is translated as CASRPVDRDLGSGANVLTF.

The J gene is TRBJ2-1, the V gene TRBV11-2; possible D gene TRBD2, 5 bases. The ends were cut back, 4 bases at V and 4 bases at J, with 14 bases in the middle. This CDR3 region has 15 residues. Per the germline V gene, CDR1 is SGHAT and CDR2 is FQNNGV. The CDR3: CASSSRLSLYNEQFF. The CDR3 DNA reads as TGTGCCAGCAGCTCAAGACTATCACTTTACAATGAGCAGTTCTTC. Full variable domain (rest looked up from reference TRBV11-2 and TRBJ2-1): EAGVAQSPRYKIIEKRQSVAFWCNPISGHATLYWYQQILGQGPKLLIQFQNNGVVDDSQLPKDRFSAERLKGVDSTLKIQPAKLEDSAVYLCASSSRLSLYNEQFFGPGTRLTVL.

J is TRBJ1-6 and V is TRBV7-9; D is perhaps TRBD1 (6 bases). This CDR3 has 14 residues. Trimming removed 5 bases from V and 2 bases from J, with 7 bases in between. The germline V gene has CDR1 SEHNR and CDR2 FQNEAQ (reference sequence). The CDR3 loop reads CASSPGAYNSPLHF. Written as DNA, the CDR3 is TGTGCCAGCAGCCCAGGGGCCTATAATTCACCCCTCCACTTT.

The chain employs TRBV4-1 and TRBJ2-4; the D gene is possibly TRBD1 (6 bases). V was pared by 1 base and J by 0 bases, with 10 bases between. Germline V lookup: CDR1 MGHRA, CDR2 YSYEKL. This CDR3 spans 16 amino acids. CDR3: CASSQGGQLAKNIQYF. CDR3 in DNA: TGCGCCAGCAGCCAAGGAGGACAGCTAGCCAAAAACATTCAGTACTTC.

Concerning this clone itself: The junction differs from germline at one of its ends, possibly a read error. The rearrangement links TRBV4-3 to TRBJ2-2; perhaps TRBD2 as D (5 bases). This CDR3 is built from 16 residues. Germline CDR1 reads LGHNA; CDR2 reads YSLEER. The CDR3 DNA follows: TGCGCAAGCACGCCAGGCGGGTCCGGGGTCAGCGGGGAGCTGTTTTTT. It encodes CASTPGGSGVSGELFF.

This clone occurred many times. The V call is TRBV7-2, the J call TRBJ1-5; TRBD1 matches 7 bases. CDR1 is SGHTA, CDR2 FQGNSA, per germline. The CDR3 sequence is 15 residues long. Trimming at V came to 4 bases and at J to 5 bases, leaving 8 bases not matched to a gene. The CDR3 is CASSYRQGVDQPQHF. The CDR3 DNA follows: TGTGCCAGCAGCTACCGACAGGGAGTGGATCAGCCCCAGCATTTT.

The sample holds one count of this clone. The V and J genes are TRBV7-9 and TRBJ1-4; 9 positions agree with TRBD1. The CDR3 has 15 amino acids. Unmatched junction bases numbered 8, after V lost 5 bases and J lost 7 bases. From germline, CDR1 is SEHNR and CDR2 FQNEAQ (reference sequence). CDR3 nucleotides: TGTGCCAGCAGCGTGGGGACAGGGAGGAGTGAAAAACTGTTTTTT. This encodes CASSVGTGRSEKLFF.

As DNA, the CDR3 is TGTGCCAGCAGTTACTCAAAAGCAGGGCAGCAGGCTTTCTTT. Translation gives CASSYSKAGQQAFF. V usage is TRBV6-5 and J usage is TRBJ1-1; D possibly corresponds to TRBD1 (5 bases). The CDR3 extends over 14 amino acids. Germline V gene sequence: CDR1 MNHEY, CDR2 SVGAGI. V shed 0 bases and J shed 11 bases, with 16 bases lying between them.

This chain joins TRBV6-5 and TRBJ1-6; 7 positions agree with TRBD1. CDR1 and CDR2 from the germline V gene are MNHEY and SVGAGI. Trimming cost V 6 bases and J 8 bases; bases outside gene matches: 10. The CDR3 runs to 15 residues. DNA of the CDR3: TGTGCCAGCAGCCAGACAGGGCCTATAGATTCACCCCTCCACTTT. Its translation: CASSQTGPIDSPLHF.

The rearrangement links TRBV6-6 to TRBJ2-7, with D maybe TRBD2 (5 bases). V lost 7 bases to trimming and J lost 0 bases, with 16 bases between them. The germline V gene encodes CDR1 MNHNY and CDR2 SVGAGI (reference sequence). CDR3 length: 15 amino acids. The CDR3 DNA reads as TGTGCCAGCACCCAACGAGGACTCACCTCCTACGAGCAGTACTTC. Protein: CASTQRGLTSYEQYF.

The rearrangement links TRBV11-2 to TRBJ2-3; maybe TRBD2 (6 bases). V was clipped by 3 bases and J by 0 bases, with 7 bases between them. The CDR3 totals 14 residues. Germline V gene sequence: CDR1 SGHAT, CDR2 FQNNGV. This CDR3 is CASSFGTSTDTQYF. DNA for the CDR3: TGTGCCAGCAGCTTCGGGACTAGCACAGATACGCAGTATTTT.